This T cell receptor beta chain was identified during a study of CD8 T cells in Susac syndrome. CDR3 size: 15 residues. Trimming cost V 1 base and J 5 bases, with 12 bases left between them. The germline CDR1 and CDR2 sequences are MGHDK and SYGVNS. Random hexamers were used to reverse transcribe roughly 0.5 to 1 ug of RNA. TCRdb re-called the immunoSEQ multiplex PCR reads through MiXCR, storing one row per CDR3 protein. This sample has some 200,000 distinct CDR3 sequences; over 90% occur once, and the top ten carry 0.093%. V is TRBV25-1 and J is TRBJ2-1; D may be TRBD2 (5 bases). The sequencing sample was made of CD4+ T cells from PBMCs. The sequence was obtained from a human donor with multiple sclerosis. CDR3 residues: CASSEWLADNNEQFF. In nucleotides, the CDR3 is TGTGCCAGCAGTGAATGGCTAGCTGACAACAATGAGCAGTTCTTC.